This T cell receptor beta chain is drawn from a study of blood T cell repertoires in COVID-19 (dated by TCRdb to the early 2020s). As for the study more broadly: Collaborator samples came from the United States, Italy and Spain and covered acute and convalescent phases of COVID-19. The sample metadata nearly always contained a de-identified subject ID, COVID-19 status, age in years and sex. Samples were obtained from the ongoing ImmuneRACE study (first 160 participants) and from over 1,000 subjects provided by 6 global collaborators. Where available, HLA class I and class II types were taken from metadata supplied by the sample provider and were not determined by assay-based typing. Deeply sampled blood TCRbeta repertoires from subjects exposed to, actively infected with, or recovered from COVID-19 were included in the dataset. The repertoires were released in a freely available public database meant as a resource for research on the immune response to SARS-CoV-2. The material from the prospective study consisted of cDNA or gDNA derived from T cells, B-cell-depleted T cells, or PBMCs. Overall study outcomes, separate from this receptor: Clinical and demographic metadata were provided uncurated, with the amount varying by source and participant.

Of note for this clone: Its antigen remains unidentified. No base qualities exist here, and no much larger clone lies one base off it.

At one collaborating source in Seattle, patients were enrolled during active infection and were followed longitudinally through the course of disease. Whole blood was collected in K2EDTA tubes by collaborating institutions according to the institutions' own protocols. Collaborator samples were shipped for TCRbeta analysis as frozen whole blood, isolated PBMCs, or DNA extracted from either sample type. From V the trimming removes 0 bases and from J it removes 6 bases, while the gene matches leave 0 bases of the junction unaccounted for. In the germline V gene, CDR1 corresponds to LGHNA and CDR2 to YSLEER. The CDR3 spans 13 residues, from the cysteine through the phenylalanine. The CDR3 DNA has 39 bases and is translated from base 1. TCRbeta CDR3 regions were amplified from genomic DNA using the immunoSEQ Assay, a bias-controlled multiplex PCR. Turning to the authors' computational methods: The number of nucleated cells in each sample was estimated by amplification of reference gene primers within the assay. To quantify the absolute abundance of each unique TCRbeta CDR3 rearrangement, sequence reads were collapsed and filtered. For each sample, productive Simpson clonality was calculated as the square root of Simpson's diversity index across productive rearrangements. TCRdb took this table from immuneACCESS and kept in-frame rearrangements with V and J called. Such tables lack part of the clones; where checked against another copy, unresolved V genes explain under half of the gap, and the rest is unexplained. V and J calls and clone size are as listed in that table; D and trimming were resolved from the DNA. The sample table holds tens of thousands of clones, of which around 92% were seen once. Around 2.8% of the sample belongs to the ten largest clones.

The V gene is TRBV4-3 and the J gene is TRBJ1-2; a stretch of 8 junction bases matches TRBD1. This sequence was found in a man aged 50 or older with COVID-19, enrolled during active disease. Specimen: peripheral blood. The nucleotide sequence reads as follows: TGCGCCAGCAGCCAAGACAGGGGGCATGGCTACACCTTC. Translated, this gives CASSQDRGHGYTF.